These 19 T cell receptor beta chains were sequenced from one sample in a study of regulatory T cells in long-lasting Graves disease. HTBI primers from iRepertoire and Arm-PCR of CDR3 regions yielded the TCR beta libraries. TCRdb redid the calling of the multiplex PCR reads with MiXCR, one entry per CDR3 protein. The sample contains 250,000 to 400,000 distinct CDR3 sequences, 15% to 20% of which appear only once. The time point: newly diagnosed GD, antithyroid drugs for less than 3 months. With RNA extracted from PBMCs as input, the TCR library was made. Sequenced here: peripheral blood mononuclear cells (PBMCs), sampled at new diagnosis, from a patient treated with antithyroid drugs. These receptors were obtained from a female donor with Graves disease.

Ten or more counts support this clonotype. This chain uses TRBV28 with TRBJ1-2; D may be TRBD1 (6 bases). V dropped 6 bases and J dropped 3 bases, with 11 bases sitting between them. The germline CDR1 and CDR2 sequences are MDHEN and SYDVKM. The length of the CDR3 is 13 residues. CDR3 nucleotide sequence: TGTGCCAGCAGCTCCAGGGGTTACTATGGCTACACCTTC. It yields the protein CASSSRGYYGYTF.

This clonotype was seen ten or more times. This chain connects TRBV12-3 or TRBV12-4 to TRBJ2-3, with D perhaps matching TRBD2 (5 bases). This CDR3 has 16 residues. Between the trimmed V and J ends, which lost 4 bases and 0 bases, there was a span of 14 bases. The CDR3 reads CASSSRVSTSTDTQYF. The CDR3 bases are TGTGCCAGCAGTTCGAGGGTGTCGACTAGCACAGATACGCAGTATTTT.

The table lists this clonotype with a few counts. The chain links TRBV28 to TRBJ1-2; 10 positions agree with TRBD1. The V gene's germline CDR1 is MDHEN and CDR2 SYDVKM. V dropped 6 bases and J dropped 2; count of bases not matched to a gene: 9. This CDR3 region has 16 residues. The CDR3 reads CASSLGQGDLNYGYTF. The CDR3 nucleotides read TGTGCCAGCAGCCTAGGACAGGGGGACTTAAACTATGGCTACACCTTC.

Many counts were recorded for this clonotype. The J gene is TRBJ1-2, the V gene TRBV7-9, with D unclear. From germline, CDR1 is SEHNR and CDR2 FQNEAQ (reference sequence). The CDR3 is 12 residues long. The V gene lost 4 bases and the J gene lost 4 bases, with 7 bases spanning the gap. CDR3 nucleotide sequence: TGTGCCAGCAGCTACTTGGGCTATGGCTACACCTTC. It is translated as CASSYLGYGYTF.

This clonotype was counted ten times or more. The CDR3 DNA sequence: TGTGCCAGCAGCCAATTGGACTCGTCGGACATTCAGTACTTC. This gives the protein CASSQLDSSDIQYF. This chain joins TRBV3-1 and TRBJ2-4; perhaps TRBD2 as D (5 bases). CDR1 and CDR2 from the germline V gene are LGHDT and YNNKEL (reference sequence). Deletions cut 2 bases from V and 8 bases from J, with 13 bases between. The CDR3 length is 14 residues.

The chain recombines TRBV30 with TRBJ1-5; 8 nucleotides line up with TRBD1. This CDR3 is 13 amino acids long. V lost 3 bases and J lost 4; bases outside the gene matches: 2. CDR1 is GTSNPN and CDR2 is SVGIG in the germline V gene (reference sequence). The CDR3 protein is CAWSNRGNQPQHF. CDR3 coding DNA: TGTGCCTGGAGCAACAGGGGGAATCAGCCCCAGCATTTT.

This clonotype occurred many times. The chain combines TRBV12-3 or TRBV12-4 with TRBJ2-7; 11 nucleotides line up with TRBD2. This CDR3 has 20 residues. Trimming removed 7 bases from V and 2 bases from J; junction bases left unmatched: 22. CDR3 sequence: CASTHWGSPGTSGGAYEQYF. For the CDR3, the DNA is TGTGCCAGCACCCACTGGGGGAGTCCTGGGACTAGCGGTGGGGCCTACGAGCAGTACTTC.

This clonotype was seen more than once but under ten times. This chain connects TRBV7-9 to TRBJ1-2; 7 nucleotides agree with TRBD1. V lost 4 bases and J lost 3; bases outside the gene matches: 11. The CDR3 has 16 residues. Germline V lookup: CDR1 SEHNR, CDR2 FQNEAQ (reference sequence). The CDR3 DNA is TGTGCCAGCAGCTCGACGTGGATTCAGGGGGACTATGGCTACACCTTC. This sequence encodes CASSSTWIQGDYGYTF.

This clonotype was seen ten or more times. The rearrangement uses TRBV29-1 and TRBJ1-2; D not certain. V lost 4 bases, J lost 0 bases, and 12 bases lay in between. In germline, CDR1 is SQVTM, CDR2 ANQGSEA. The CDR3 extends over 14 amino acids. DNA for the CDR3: TGCAGCGTTGTGGAGAGGCCAGCTAACTATGGCTACACCTTC. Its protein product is CSVVERPANYGYTF.

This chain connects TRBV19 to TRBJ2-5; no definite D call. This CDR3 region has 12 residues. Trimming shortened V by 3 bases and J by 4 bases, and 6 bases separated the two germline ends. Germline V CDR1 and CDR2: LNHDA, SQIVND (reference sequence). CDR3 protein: CASSMSGETQYF. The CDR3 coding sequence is TGTGCCAGTAGTATGTCGGGAGAGACCCAGTACTTC.

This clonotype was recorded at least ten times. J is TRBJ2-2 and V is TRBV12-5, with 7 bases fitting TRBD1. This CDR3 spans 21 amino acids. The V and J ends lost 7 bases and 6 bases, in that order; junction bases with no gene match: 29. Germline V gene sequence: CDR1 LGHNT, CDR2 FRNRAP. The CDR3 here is CASEGPLVWDRPSFRAGELFF. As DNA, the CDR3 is TGTGCTAGTGAAGGCCCTCTGGTCTGGGACAGACCCTCCTTTCGGGCCGGGGAGCTGTTTTTT. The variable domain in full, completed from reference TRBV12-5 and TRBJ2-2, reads DARVTQTPRHKVTEMGQEVTMRCQPILGHNTVFWYRQTMMQGLELLAYFRNRAPLDDSGMPKDRFSAEMPDATLATLKIQPSEPRDSAVYFCASEGPLVWDRPSFRAGELFFGEGSRLTVL.

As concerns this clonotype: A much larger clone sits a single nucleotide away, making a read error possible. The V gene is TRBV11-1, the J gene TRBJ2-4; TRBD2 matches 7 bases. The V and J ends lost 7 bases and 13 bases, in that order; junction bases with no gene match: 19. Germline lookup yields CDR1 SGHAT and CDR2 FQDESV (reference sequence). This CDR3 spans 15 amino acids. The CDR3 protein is CASTTVGAGVDEQYF. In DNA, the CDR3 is TGTGCCAGCACCACAGTCGGGGCGGGAGTGGATGAGCAGTACTTC.

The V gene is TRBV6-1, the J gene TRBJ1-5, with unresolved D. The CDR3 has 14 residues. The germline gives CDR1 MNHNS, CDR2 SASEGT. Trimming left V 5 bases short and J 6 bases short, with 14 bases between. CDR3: CASSPTLGAQPQHF. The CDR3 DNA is TGTGCCAGCAGTCCCACCCTCGGTGCTCAGCCCCAGCATTTT.

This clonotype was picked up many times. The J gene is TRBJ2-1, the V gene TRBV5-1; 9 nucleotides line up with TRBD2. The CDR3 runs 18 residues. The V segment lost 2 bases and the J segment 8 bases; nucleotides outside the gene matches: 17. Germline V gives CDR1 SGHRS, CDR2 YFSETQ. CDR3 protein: CASSLSASGTSVWYEQFF. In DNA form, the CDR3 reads TGCGCCAGCAGCTTAAGTGCTAGCGGGACGTCAGTGTGGTATGAGCAGTTCTTC.

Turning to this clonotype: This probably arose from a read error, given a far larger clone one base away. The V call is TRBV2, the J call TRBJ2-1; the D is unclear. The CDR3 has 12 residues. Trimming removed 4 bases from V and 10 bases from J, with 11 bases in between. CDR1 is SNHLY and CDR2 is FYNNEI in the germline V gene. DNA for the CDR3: TGTGCCAGCAGTGGGGTAGTCGACGAGCAGTTCTTC. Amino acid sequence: CASSGVVDEQFF.

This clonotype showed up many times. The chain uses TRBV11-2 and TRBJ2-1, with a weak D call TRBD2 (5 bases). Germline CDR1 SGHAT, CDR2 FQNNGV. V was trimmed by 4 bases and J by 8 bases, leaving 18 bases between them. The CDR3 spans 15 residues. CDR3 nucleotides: TGTGCCAGCAGCTCCAGAACTAGGCCCCGGGATGAGCAGTTCTTC. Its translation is CASSSRTRPRDEQFF.

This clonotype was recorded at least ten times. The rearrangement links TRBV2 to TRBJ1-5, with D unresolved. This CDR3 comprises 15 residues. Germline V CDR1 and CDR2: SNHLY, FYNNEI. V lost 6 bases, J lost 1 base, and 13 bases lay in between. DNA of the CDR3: TGTGCCAGCAGAACGCCGGACGGGAGCAATCAGCCCCAGCATTTT. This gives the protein CASRTPDGSNQPQHF.

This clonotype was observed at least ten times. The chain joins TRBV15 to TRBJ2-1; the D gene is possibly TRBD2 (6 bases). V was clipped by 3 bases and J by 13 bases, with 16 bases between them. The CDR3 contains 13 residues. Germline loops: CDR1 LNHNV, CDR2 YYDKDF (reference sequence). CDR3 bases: TGTGCCACCAGCAGCAGTGGGGACTCTCCCCAGTTCTTC. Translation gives CATSSSGDSPQFF.

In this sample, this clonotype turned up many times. CDR3 loop: CASSEVSHTEAFF. The CDR3 coding sequence is TGTGCCAGCAGTGAAGTCAGCCACACTGAAGCTTTCTTT. This sequence joins TRBV6-1 and TRBJ1-1; no reliable D call. The CDR3 has 13 amino acids. Germline CDR1 is MNHNS and CDR2 is SASEGT. Trimming stripped 1 base from V and 3 bases from J, with 6 bases between.